A single count supports the clone carrying this T cell receptor beta chain. TCRdb's table, derived via immunoSEQ multiplex PCR, lists solely in-frame clones and lacks some. Found here are approximately 480,000 clones, 87% of them singletons; the top ten hold 0.7%. The trim removed 4 bases at V and 7 bases at J, leaving 8 bases unmatched. Looked up from germline, CDR1 is GTSNPN and CDR2 is SVGIG (reference sequence). The CDR3 has 13 residues. The participants were between about 18 and 100 years old and came from roughly 25 US areas. This sample was included in a study of blood T cell repertoires in COVID-19. Study summary: Nucleic acid was either cDNA or gDNA, and it came from T cells, B-cell-depleted T cells, or PBMCs.

The chain recombines TRBV30 with TRBJ1-2, with 8 bases that match TRBD1. This sequence was found in a woman under 30 who had recovered from COVID-19. Sequencing was performed on PBMCs or T cells enriched from blood (not recorded which). The chain's CDR3 is CAWNQGTGSGYTF. In nucleotides, the CDR3 is TGTGCCTGGAATCAAGGGACAGGAAGTGGCTACACCTTC. The full variable domain, rest sourced from reference TRBV30 and TRBJ1-2, is SQTIHQWPATLVQPVGSPLSLECTVEGTSNPNLYWYRQAAGRGLQLLFYSVGIGQISSEVPQNLSASRPQDRQFILSSKKLLLSDSGFYLCAWNQGTGSGYTFGSGTRLTVV.